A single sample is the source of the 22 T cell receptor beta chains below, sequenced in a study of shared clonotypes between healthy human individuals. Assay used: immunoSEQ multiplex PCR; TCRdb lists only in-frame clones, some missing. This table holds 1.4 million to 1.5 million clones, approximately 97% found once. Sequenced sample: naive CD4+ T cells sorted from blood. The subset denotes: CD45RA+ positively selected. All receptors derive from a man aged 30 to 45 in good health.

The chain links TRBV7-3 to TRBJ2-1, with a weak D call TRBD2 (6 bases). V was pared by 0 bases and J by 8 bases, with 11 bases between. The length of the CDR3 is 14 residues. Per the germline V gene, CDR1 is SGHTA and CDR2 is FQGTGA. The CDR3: CASSLTGPGDEQFF. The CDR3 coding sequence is TGTGCCAGCAGCTTAACTGGGCCGGGGGATGAGCAGTTCTTC.

For the CDR3, the DNA is TGTGCCACCAGCAGAGATCCGGGCGGGCCCTACAATGAGCAGTTCTTC. Translation: CATSRDPGGPYNEQFF. The chain combines TRBV15 with TRBJ2-1, with D perhaps TRBD2 (5 bases). Germline CDR1 is LNHNV and CDR2 is YYDKDF (reference sequence). The ends were cut back, 0 bases at V and 2 bases at J, with 11 bases in the middle. This CDR3 contains 16 residues. Using reference TRBV15 and TRBJ2-1 for the parts outside the CDR3, the full variable domain is DAMVIQNPRYQVTQFGKPVTLSCSQTLNHNVMYWYQQKSSQAPKLLFHYYDKDFNNEADTPDNFQSRRPNTSFCFLDIRSPGLGDTAMYLCATSRDPGGPYNEQFFGPGTRLTVL.

The CDR3 DNA sequence: TGTGCCAGTAATGATCTACTCTACGAGCAGTACTTC. Its protein product is CASNDLLYEQYF. J is TRBJ2-7 and V is TRBV27, with unresolved D. The CDR3 loop spans 12 amino acids. The V gene lost 9 bases and the J gene lost 3 bases, with 12 bases spanning the gap. The germline CDR1 and CDR2 sequences are MNHEY and SMNVEV (reference sequence).

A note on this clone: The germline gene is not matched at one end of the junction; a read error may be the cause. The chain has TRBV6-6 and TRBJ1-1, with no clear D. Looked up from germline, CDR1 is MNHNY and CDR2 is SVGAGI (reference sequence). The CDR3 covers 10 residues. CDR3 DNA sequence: TGTGCCAGCAGTGAGAGACCCTTGGTCTTT. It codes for CASSERPLVF.

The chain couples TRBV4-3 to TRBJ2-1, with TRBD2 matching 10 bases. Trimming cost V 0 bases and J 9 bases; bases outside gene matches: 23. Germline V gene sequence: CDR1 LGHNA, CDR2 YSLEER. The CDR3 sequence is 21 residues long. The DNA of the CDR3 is TGCGCCAGCAGCCAAGATGCGGGCCCCGGGGCTAGCGGGAGAGAATGGGGTGAGCAGTTCTTC. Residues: CASSQDAGPGASGREWGEQFF.

CDR3 amino acids: CASSLLAGGLYEQYF. CDR3 nucleotides: TGTGCCAGCAGCCTACTAGCGGGAGGGCTTTACGAGCAGTACTTC. The V call is TRBV7-6, the J call TRBJ2-7; TRBD2 matches 13 bases. CDR1 is SGHVS, CDR2 FNYEAQ, per germline. V dropped 5 bases and J dropped 4; count of bases not matched to a gene: 5. The CDR3 extends over 15 amino acids.

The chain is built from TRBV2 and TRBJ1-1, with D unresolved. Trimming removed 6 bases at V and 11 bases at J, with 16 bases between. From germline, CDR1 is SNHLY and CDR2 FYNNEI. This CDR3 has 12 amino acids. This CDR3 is CASRGSLTAAFF. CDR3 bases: TGTGCCAGCAGGGGCAGCCTAACGGCGGCTTTCTTT.

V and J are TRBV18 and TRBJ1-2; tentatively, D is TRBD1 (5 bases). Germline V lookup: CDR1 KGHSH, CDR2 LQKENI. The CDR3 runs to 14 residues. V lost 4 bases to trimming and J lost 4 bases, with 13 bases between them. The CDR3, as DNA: TGTGCCAGCTCACGGGGCAGGGAGGCCTATGGCTACACCTTC. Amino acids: CASSRGREAYGYTF.

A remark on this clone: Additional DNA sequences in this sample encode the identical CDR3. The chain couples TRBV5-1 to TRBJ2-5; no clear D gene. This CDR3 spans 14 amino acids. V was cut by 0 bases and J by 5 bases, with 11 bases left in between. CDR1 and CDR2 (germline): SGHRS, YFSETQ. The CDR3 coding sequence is TGCGCCAGCAGCTTGGAGGGAATGGGGGAGACCCAGTACTTC. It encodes CASSLEGMGETQYF.

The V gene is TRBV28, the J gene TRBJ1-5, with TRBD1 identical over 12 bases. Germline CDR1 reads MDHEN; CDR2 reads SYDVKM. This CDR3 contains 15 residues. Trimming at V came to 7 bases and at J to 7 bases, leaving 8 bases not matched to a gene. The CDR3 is CASKPGTGGYQPQHF. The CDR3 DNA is TGTGCCAGCAAACCGGGGACAGGGGGCTACCAGCCCCAGCATTTT.

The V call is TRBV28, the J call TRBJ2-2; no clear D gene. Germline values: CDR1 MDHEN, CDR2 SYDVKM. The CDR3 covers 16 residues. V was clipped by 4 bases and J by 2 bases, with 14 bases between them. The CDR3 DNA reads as TGTGCCAGCAGTTCCCCCGGTTTCTACAACACCGGGGAGCTGTTTTTT. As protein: CASSSPGFYNTGELFF.

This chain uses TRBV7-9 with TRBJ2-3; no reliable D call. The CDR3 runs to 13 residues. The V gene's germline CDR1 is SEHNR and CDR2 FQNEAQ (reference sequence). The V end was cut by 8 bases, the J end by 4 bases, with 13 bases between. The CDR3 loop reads CASGLVTPDTQYF. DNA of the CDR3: TGTGCCAGCGGCCTTGTCACTCCAGATACGCAGTATTTT.

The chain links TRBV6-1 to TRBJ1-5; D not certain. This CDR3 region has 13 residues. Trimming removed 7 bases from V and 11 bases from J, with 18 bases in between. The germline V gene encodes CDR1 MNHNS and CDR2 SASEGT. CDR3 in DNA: TGTGCCAGCACCCAGAGGTCCGCGGGATCCCAGCATTTT. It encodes CASTQRSAGSQHF.

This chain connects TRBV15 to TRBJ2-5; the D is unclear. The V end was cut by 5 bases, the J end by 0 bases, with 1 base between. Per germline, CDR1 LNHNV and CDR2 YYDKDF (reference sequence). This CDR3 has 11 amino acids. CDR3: CATSYQETQYF. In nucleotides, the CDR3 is TGTGCCACCAGCTACCAAGAGACCCAGTACTTC.

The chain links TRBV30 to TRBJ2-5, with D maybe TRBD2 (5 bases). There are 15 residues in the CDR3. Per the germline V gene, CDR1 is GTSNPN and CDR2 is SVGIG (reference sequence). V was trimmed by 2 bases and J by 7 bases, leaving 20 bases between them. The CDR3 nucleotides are TGTGCCTGGAGTAACACCCTCGGGCCCGCGGGGACCCAGTACTTC. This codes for CAWSNTLGPAGTQYF.

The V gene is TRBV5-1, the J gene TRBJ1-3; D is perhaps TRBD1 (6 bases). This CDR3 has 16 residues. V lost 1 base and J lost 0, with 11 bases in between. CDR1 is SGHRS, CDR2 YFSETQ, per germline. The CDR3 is CASSLTSTGSGNTIYF. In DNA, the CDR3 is TGCGCCAGCAGCTTGACCTCGACAGGCTCTGGAAACACCATATATTTT.

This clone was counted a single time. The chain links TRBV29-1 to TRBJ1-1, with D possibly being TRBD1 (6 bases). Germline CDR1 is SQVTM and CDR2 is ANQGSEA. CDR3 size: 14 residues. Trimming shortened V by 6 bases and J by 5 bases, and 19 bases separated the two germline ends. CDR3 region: CSVGQGSFGTEAFF. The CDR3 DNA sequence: TGCAGCGTAGGTCAGGGGAGTTTTGGGACTGAAGCTTTCTTT.

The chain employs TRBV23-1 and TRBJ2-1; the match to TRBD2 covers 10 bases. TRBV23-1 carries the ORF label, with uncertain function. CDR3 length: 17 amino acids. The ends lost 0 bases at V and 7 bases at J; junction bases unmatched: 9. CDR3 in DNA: TGCGCCAGCAGTCAATCGAGTCTAGCGGGAGAAAATAATGAGCAGTTCTTC. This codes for CASSQSSLAGENNEQFF.

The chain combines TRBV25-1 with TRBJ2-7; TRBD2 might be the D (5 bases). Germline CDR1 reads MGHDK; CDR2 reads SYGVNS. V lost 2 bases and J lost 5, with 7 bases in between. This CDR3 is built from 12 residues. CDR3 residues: CASSEGRDEQYF. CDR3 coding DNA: TGTGCCAGCAGTGAAGGGCGGGACGAGCAGTACTTC.

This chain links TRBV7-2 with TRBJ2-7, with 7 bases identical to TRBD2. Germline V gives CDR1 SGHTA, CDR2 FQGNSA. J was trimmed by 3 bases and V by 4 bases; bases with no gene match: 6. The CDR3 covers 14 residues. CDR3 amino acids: CASSSLGGGYEQYF. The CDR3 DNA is TGTGCCAGCAGCTCCCTTGGGGGGGGCTACGAGCAGTACTTC.

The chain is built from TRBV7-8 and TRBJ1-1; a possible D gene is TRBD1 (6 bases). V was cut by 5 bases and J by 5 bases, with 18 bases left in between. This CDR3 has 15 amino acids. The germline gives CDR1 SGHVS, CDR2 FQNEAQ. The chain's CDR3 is CASSPQGEGETEAFF. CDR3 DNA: TGTGCCAGCAGCCCCCAAGGGGAGGGGGAGACTGAAGCTTTCTTT.

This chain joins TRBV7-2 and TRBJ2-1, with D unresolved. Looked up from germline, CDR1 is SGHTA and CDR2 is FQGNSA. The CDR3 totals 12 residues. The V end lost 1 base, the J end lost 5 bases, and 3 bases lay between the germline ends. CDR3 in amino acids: CASSLENNEQFF. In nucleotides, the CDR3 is TGTGCCAGCAGCTTAGAGAACAATGAGCAGTTCTTC.